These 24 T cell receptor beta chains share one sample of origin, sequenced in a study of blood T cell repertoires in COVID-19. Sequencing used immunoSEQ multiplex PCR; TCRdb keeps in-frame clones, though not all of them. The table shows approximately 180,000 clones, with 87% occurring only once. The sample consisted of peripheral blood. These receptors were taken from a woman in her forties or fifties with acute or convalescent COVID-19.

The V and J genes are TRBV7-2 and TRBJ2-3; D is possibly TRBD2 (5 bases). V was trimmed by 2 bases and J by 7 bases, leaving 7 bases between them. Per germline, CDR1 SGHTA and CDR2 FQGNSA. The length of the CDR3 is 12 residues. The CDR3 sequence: CASSLLAYTQYF. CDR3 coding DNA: TGTGCCAGCAGCTTACTAGCTTATACGCAGTATTTT.

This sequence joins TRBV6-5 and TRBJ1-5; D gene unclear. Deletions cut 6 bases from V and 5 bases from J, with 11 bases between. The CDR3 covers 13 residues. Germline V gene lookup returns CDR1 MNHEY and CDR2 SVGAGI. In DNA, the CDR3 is TGTGCCAGCAGGTCAGGTGGGTATCAGCCCCAGCATTTT. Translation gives CASRSGGYQPQHF.

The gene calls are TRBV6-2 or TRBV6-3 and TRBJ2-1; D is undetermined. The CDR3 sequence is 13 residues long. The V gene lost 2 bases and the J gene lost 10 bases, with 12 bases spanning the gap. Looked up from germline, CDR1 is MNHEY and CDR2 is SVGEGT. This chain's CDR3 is CASSYPTLGEQFF. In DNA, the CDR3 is TGTGCCAGCAGTTACCCAACTCTAGGCGAGCAGTTCTTC.

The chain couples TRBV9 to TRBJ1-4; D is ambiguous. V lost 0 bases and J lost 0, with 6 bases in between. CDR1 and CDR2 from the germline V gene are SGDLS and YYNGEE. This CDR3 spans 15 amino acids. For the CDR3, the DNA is TGTGCCAGCAGCGTAGGAGGTGCAACTAATGAAAAACTGTTTTTT. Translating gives CASSVGGATNEKLFF.

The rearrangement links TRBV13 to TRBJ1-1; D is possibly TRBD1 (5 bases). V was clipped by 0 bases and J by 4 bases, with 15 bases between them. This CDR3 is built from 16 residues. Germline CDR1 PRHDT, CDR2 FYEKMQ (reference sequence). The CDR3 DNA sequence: TGTGCCAGCAGCTTAGGCCCGGGGGTGGTGGGCACTGAAGCTTTCTTT. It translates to CASSLGPGVVGTEAFF.

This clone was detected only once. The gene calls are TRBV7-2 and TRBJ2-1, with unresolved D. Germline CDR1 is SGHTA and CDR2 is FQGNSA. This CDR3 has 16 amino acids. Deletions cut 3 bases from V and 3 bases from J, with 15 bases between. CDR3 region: CASSLRGPNNYNEQFF. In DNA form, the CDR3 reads TGTGCCAGCAGCTTGCGCGGCCCGAATAACTACAATGAGCAGTTCTTC.

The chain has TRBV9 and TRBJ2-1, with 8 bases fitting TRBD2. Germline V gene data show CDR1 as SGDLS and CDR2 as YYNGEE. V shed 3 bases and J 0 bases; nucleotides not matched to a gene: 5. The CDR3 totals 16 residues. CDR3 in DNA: TGTGCCAGCAGCGGGCCCGGGACTAGCTCCTACAATGAGCAGTTCTTC. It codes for CASSGPGTSSYNEQFF.

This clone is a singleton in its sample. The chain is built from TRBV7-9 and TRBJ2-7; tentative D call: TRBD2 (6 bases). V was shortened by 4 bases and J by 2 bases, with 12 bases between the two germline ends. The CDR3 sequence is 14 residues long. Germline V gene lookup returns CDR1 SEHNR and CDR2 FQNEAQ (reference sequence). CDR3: CASSSFRTTYEQYF. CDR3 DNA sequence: TGTGCCAGCAGCTCATTCAGGACTACCTACGAGCAGTACTTC. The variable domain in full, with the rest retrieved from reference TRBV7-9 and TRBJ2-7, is DTGVSQNPRHKITKRGQNVTFRCDPISEHNRLYWYRQTLGQGPEFLTYFQNEAQLEKSRLLSDRFSAERPKGSFSTLEIQRTEQGDSAMYLCASSSFRTTYEQYFGPGTRLTVT.

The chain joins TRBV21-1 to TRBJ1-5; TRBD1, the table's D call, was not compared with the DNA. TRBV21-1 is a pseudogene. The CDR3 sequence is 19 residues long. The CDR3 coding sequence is TGTGCCAGCGACAAGTGGACCGGGACAGGGGGTACGAACTTTCAGCCCCAGCATTTT. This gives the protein CASDKWTGTGGTNFQPQHF.

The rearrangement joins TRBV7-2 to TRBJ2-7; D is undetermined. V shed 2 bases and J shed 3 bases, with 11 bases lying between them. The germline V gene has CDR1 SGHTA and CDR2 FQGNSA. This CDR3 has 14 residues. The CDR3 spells CASSLFFSYYEQYF. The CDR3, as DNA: TGTGCCAGCAGCTTATTTTTCTCTTACTACGAGCAGTACTTC.

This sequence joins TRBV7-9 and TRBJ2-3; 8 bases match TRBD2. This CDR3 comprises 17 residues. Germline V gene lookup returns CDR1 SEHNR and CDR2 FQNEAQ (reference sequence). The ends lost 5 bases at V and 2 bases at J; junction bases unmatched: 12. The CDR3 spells CASSPRWSSGATDTQYF. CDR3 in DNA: TGTGCCAGCAGCCCCCGCTGGAGTAGCGGGGCCACAGATACGCAGTATTTT.

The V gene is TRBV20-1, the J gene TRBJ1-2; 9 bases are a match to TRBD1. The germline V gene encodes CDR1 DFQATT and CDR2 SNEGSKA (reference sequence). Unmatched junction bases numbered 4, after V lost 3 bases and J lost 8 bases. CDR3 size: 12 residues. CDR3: CSASLQGAGYTF. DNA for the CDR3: TGCAGTGCTAGTTTACAGGGGGCCGGCTACACCTTC.

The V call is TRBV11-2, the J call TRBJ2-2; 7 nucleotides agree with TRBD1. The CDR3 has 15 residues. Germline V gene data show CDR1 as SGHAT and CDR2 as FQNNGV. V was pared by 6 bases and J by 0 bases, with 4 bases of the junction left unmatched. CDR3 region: CASSLGQTNTGELFF. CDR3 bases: TGTGCCAGCAGTCTGGGACAGACGAACACCGGGGAGCTGTTTTTT.

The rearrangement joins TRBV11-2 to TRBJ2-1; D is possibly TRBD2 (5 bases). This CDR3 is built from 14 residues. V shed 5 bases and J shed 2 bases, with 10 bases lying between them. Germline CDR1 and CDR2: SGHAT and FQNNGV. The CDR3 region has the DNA TGTGCCAGCAGCCTGGCGGGCACCTACAATGAGCAGTTCTTC. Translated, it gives CASSLAGTYNEQFF.

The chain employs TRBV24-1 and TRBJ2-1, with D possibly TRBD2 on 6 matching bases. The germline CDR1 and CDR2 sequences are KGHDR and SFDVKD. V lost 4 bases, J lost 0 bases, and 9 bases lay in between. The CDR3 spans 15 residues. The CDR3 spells CATSEGRSSYNEQFF. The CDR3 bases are TGTGCCACCAGTGAGGGGAGGAGCTCCTACAATGAGCAGTTCTTC.

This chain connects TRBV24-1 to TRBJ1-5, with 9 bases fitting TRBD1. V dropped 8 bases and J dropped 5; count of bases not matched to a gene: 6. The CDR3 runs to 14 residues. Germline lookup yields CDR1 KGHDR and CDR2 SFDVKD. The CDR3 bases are TGTGCCACCAAGATGGACAGGGGAGATCAGCCCCAGCATTTT. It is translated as CATKMDRGDQPQHF.

This CDR3 reads CATSRERSNQPQHF. The CDR3 DNA sequence: TGTGCCACCAGCAGAGAGAGGAGCAATCAGCCCCAGCATTTT. The J gene is TRBJ1-5, the V gene TRBV15; D gene ambiguous. CDR1 is LNHNV, CDR2 YYDKDF, per germline (reference sequence). CDR3 length: 14 residues. V was clipped by 0 bases and J by 1 base, with 4 bases between them.

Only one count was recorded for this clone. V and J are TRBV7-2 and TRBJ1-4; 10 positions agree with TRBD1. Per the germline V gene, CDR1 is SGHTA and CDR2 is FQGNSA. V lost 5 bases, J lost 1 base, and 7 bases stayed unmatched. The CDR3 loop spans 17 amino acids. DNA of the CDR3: TGTGCCAGCAGCGTTACCGGGACAGGGGTAACTAATGAAAAACTGTTTTTT. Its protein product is CASSVTGTGVTNEKLFF.

CDR3 in amino acids: CSASGTSGPYEQYF. As DNA, the CDR3 is TGCAGTGCTAGTGGGACTAGCGGACCCTACGAGCAGTACTTC. This rearrangement joins TRBV20-1 to TRBJ2-7, with 11 bases aligning to TRBD2. The CDR3 is made up of 14 amino acids. Germline V gene sequence: CDR1 DFQATT, CDR2 SNEGSKA (reference sequence). After removal of 3 bases from V and 2 bases from J, the junction contained 3 bases not matched to a gene.

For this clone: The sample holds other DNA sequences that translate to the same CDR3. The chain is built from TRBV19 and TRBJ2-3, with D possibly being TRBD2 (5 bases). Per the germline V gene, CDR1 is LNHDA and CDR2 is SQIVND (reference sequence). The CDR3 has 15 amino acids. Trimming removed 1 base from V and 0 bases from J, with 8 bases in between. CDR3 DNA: TGTGCCAGTAGTATAGGGACTGGTAGCACAGATACGCAGTATTTT. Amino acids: CASSIGTGSTDTQYF. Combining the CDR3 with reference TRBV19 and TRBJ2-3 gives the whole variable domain DGGITQSPKYLFRKEGQNVTLSCEQNLNHDAMYWYRQDPGQGLRLIYYSQIVNDFQKGDIAEGYSVSREKKESFPLTVTSAQKNPTAFYLCASSIGTGSTDTQYFGPGTRLTVL.

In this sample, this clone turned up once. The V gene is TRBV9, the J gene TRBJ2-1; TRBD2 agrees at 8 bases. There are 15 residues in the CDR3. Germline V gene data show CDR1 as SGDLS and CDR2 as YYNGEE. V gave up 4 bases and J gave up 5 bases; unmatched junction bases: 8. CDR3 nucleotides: TGTGCCAGCAGCTCTCGGAGTAGCGGGGACAATGAGCAGTTCTTC. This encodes CASSSRSSGDNEQFF.

The CDR3 nucleotides are TGTGCCAGCAGCCAATCGATTACTACTGAAGCTTTCTTT. It codes for CASSQSITTEAFF. The V call is TRBV16, the J call TRBJ1-1; the D is unclear. The CDR3 is made up of 13 amino acids. V was clipped by 0 bases and J by 5 bases, with 7 bases between them. Germline V gives CDR1 KGHSY, CDR2 FQNENV.

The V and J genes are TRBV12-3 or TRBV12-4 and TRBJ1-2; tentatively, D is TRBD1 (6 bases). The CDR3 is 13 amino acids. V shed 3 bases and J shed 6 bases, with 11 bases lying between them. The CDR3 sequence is CASSFQGRDGYTF. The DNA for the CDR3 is TGTGCCAGCAGTTTCCAGGGGAGGGATGGCTACACCTTC.

CDR3 loop: CASSHDRGNQPQHF. The CDR3 DNA reads TGTGCCAGCAGCCATGACAGGGGCAATCAGCCCCAGCATTTT. The chain recombines TRBV5-5 with TRBJ1-5; 7 bases map to TRBD1. The CDR3 is 14 residues long. Losses at the gene ends were 4 bases for V and 2 bases for J; bases not matched to a gene: 3. CDR1 and CDR2 from the germline V gene are SGHKS and YYEKEE (reference sequence).